These 26 T cell receptor beta chains share one sample of origin, sequenced in a study of cytomegalovirus exposure and HLA in healthy donors. PCR involved 60 Vbeta and 13 Jbeta primers. Only in-frame clones appear in the TCRdb table, and some are missing; sequencing was by immunoSEQ multiplex PCR. The repertoire shows tens of thousands of clones; the top ten hold approximately 5.9%. The sample comprised PBMCs. The receptors derive from a human donor in good health.

The chain combines TRBV5-4 with TRBJ2-1; 9 bases line up with TRBD2. Trimming cost V 4 bases and J 6 bases; bases outside gene matches: 17. Germline CDR1 is SGHNT and CDR2 is YYREEE (reference sequence). The CDR3 has 18 amino acids. CDR3 amino acids: CASSPGGVSGGLLNEQFF. The CDR3 bases are TGTGCCAGCAGCCCCGGCGGTGTTAGCGGGGGTTTACTCAATGAGCAGTTCTTC.

The CDR3 region is CASSTSGQGRETQYF. The DNA of the CDR3 is TGTGCCAGCTCAACCTCAGGACAGGGAAGGGAGACCCAGTACTTC. The chain is built from TRBV18 and TRBJ2-5; 8 bases are a match to TRBD1. Germline values: CDR1 KGHSH, CDR2 LQKENI. The CDR3 extends over 15 amino acids. The V and J ends lost 5 bases and 5 bases, in that order; junction bases with no gene match: 10.

The chain couples TRBV9 to TRBJ2-1; D not certain. CDR3 size: 17 residues. Trimming shortened V by 4 bases and J by 3 bases, and 20 bases separated the two germline ends. Germline V gene data show CDR1 as SGDLS and CDR2 as YYNGEE. The CDR3 sequence: CASSPLRRGRDYNEQFF. The CDR3 DNA sequence: TGTGCCAGCAGCCCCCTCCGGCGAGGCCGAGACTACAATGAGCAGTTCTTC.

The chain joins TRBV5-6 to TRBJ1-2, with D unresolved. Trimming cost V 0 bases and J 6 bases, with 6 bases left between them. The CDR3 contains 12 residues. CDR1 SGHDT and CDR2 YYEEEE come from the germline V gene. In nucleotides, the CDR3 is TGTGCCAGCAGCTTGGGAGGGAATGGCTACACCTTC. Translating gives CASSLGGNGYTF.

This sequence joins TRBV5-6 and TRBJ1-6, with D tentatively TRBD1 (5 bases). V was pared by 4 bases and J by 4 bases, with 9 bases between. CDR3 length: 14 amino acids. Per germline, CDR1 SGHDT and CDR2 YYEEEE. The CDR3 bases are TGTGCCAGCAGCCCGGACAATTATAATTCACCCCTCCACTTT. It codes for CASSPDNYNSPLHF.

The chain is built from TRBV7-6 and TRBJ1-2; the match to TRBD1 covers 7 bases. The CDR3 is 15 residues long. Germline CDR1 and CDR2: SGHVS and FNYEAQ. Germline trimming cut 4 bases from V and 0 bases from J; bases unmatched to any gene: 5. DNA of the CDR3: TGTGCCAGCAGCTCCAGGGGGACAACTAACTATGGCTACACCTTC. The encoded protein is CASSSRGTTNYGYTF.

V and J are TRBV28 and TRBJ2-7, with D tentatively TRBD1 (7 bases). V shed 3 bases and J shed 8 bases, with 11 bases lying between them. The CDR3 runs 12 residues. The germline CDR1 and CDR2 sequences are MDHEN and SYDVKM. CDR3 amino acids: CASSLPGGQQYF. The CDR3 nucleotides are TGTGCCAGCAGTTTGCCAGGGGGGCAGCAGTACTTC.

The rearrangement links TRBV11-1 to TRBJ2-7, with D perhaps matching TRBD2 (6 bases). Germline V gene lookup returns CDR1 SGHAT and CDR2 FQDESV (reference sequence). V lost 5 bases and J lost 2, with 13 bases in between. The CDR3 consists of 14 residues. CDR3 in amino acids: CASSLQRAAYEQYF. CDR3 DNA: TGTGCCAGCAGCCTCCAGCGGGCGGCCTACGAGCAGTACTTC.

The chain has TRBV5-1 and TRBJ2-1; 12 bases fit TRBD1. The germline gives CDR1 SGHRS, CDR2 YFSETQ. Germline trimming cut 0 bases from V and 5 bases from J; bases unmatched to any gene: 9. The CDR3 runs 18 residues. The CDR3, as DNA: TGCGCCAGCAGCTTGGGGGGACAGGGGGCCGGGGGTAACAATGAGCAGTTCTTC. Translated: CASSLGGQGAGGNNEQFF.

The J gene is TRBJ2-6, the V gene TRBV4-1; TRBD1 aligns across 12 bases. Germline loops: CDR1 MGHRA, CDR2 YSYEKL. The ends lost 2 bases at V and 2 bases at J; junction bases unmatched: 7. This CDR3 has 19 residues. CDR3 bases: TGCGCCAGCAGCCAATTTGGCGGGACAGGGGGCGCTGGGGCCAACGTCCTGACTTTC. It is translated as CASSQFGGTGGAGANVLTF.

The rearrangement joins TRBV27 to TRBJ1-2; TRBD1 aligns across 8 bases. The CDR3 covers 13 residues. V lost 4 bases to trimming and J lost 7 bases; unmatched junction nucleotides: 5. CDR1 is MNHEY, CDR2 SMNVEV, per germline (reference sequence). The CDR3 here is CASSSTTGAGYTF. Here the CDR3 DNA reads TGTGCCAGCAGTTCCACGACAGGGGCTGGCTACACCTTC.

This chain links TRBV18 with TRBJ1-3; D ambiguous. V was clipped by 8 bases and J by 1 base, with 12 bases between them. The CDR3 runs 14 residues. Looked up from germline, CDR1 is KGHSH and CDR2 is LQKENI. CDR3 nucleotide sequence: TGTGCCAGCGGCGGGGTAGCTTCTGGAAACACCATATATTTT. It yields the protein CASGGVASGNTIYF.

The V and J genes are TRBV19 and TRBJ1-2; D may be TRBD1 (5 bases). This CDR3 spans 16 amino acids. CDR1 and CDR2 from the germline V gene are LNHDA and SQIVND (reference sequence). The germline V and J ends were trimmed by 4 bases and 4 bases, with 19 bases remaining between them. CDR3 bases: TGTGCCAGTAGTAAGGGAGGGGACCGGTCTAGCTATGGCTACACCTTC. Translating it yields CASSKGGDRSSYGYTF.

For this clone: At one of its ends the junction is not consistent with the germline gene, which may arise from a read error. The chain joins TRBV7-9 to TRBJ2-5; 9 bases are shared with TRBD1. Germline V gene lookup returns CDR1 SEHNR and CDR2 FQNEAQ (reference sequence). The length of the CDR3 is 14 residues. For the CDR3, the DNA is TGTGCCAGCAGCCAACAGGGGGCGAGGGAGAACCAGTACTTC. Translating gives CASSQQGARENQYF.

J is TRBJ2-2 and V is TRBV5-1; D remains ambiguous. Germline lookup yields CDR1 SGHRS and CDR2 YFSETQ. The CDR3 has 13 residues. V gave up 0 bases and J gave up 7 bases, with 7 bases separating them. The CDR3 sequence is CASSLVIDGELFF. CDR3 bases: TGCGCCAGCAGCTTGGTGATAGACGGGGAGCTGTTTTTT.

The chain has TRBV19 and TRBJ2-2; 9 bases match TRBD1. The CDR3 is made up of 16 amino acids. Trimming at V came to 5 bases and at J to 5 bases, leaving 9 bases not matched to a gene. Germline CDR1 LNHDA, CDR2 SQIVND (reference sequence). Here the CDR3 DNA reads TGTGCCAGTAGTTCCTGGGACAGGGTAAGGACCGGGGAGCTGTTTTTT. Amino acid sequence: CASSSWDRVRTGELFF.

The genes are TRBV11-2 and TRBJ2-1; TRBD2 aligns across 10 bases. The trim removed 7 bases at V and 6 bases at J, leaving 18 bases unmatched. The CDR3 is made up of 18 amino acids. The germline gives CDR1 SGHAT, CDR2 FQNNGV. The CDR3 region has the DNA TGTGCCAGCACCAGGTTAGCGGGGGGTCCCATGGGGCTCAATGAGCAGTTCTTC. It yields the protein CASTRLAGGPMGLNEQFF. Based on the CDR3 plus reference TRBV11-2 and TRBJ2-1, the full variable domain is EAGVAQSPRYKIIEKRQSVAFWCNPISGHATLYWYQQILGQGPKLLIQFQNNGVVDDSQLPKDRFSAERLKGVDSTLKIQPAKLEDSAVYLCASTRLAGGPMGLNEQFFGPGTRLTVL.

The V and J genes are TRBV28 and TRBJ1-1; TRBD1 matches at 8 bases. This CDR3 has 14 residues. The germline gives CDR1 MDHEN, CDR2 SYDVKM. Unmatched junction bases numbered 4, after V lost 4 bases and J lost 3 bases. The CDR3 coding sequence is TGTGCCAGCAGTTCGACAGGGGTATACACTGAAGCTTTCTTT. It specifies CASSSTGVYTEAFF. Drawing the rest from reference TRBV28 and TRBJ1-1, the complete variable domain is DVKVTQSSRYLVKRTGEKVFLECVQDMDHENMFWYRQDPGLGLRLIYFSYDVKMKEKGDIPEGYSVSREKKERFSLILESASTNQTSMYLCASSSTGVYTEAFFGQGTRLTVV.

The chain combines TRBV15 with TRBJ1-5; 7 bases line up with TRBD1. Trimming took 3 bases from V and 5 from J; bases not matched to a gene: 4. This CDR3 has 14 amino acids. Germline values: CDR1 LNHNV, CDR2 YYDKDF (reference sequence). CDR3 sequence (DNA): TGTGCCACCAGCAGCGACAGGGTGCATCAGCCCCAGCATTTT. Translated: CATSSDRVHQPQHF.

The chain uses TRBV6-6 and TRBJ2-7; D gene uncertain. This CDR3 contains 16 residues. V was shortened by 2 bases and J by 2 bases, with 16 bases between the two germline ends. CDR1 is MNHNY and CDR2 is SVGAGI in the germline V gene (reference sequence). The CDR3 loop is CASSYLRGRSAYEQYF. The CDR3 DNA reads TGTGCCAGCAGTTACCTTCGAGGAAGGAGCGCCTACGAGCAGTACTTC.

The rearrangement joins TRBV11-3 to TRBJ2-7, with 9 bases identical to TRBD2. The CDR3 extends over 16 amino acids. Trimming took 4 bases from V and 2 from J; bases not matched to a gene: 9. Germline values: CDR1 SGHNT, CDR2 YENEEA. CDR3 amino acids: CASSSSSGDGAYEQYF. DNA of the CDR3: TGTGCCAGCAGCTCATCTAGCGGGGACGGCGCCTACGAGCAGTACTTC.

This sequence joins TRBV10-3 and TRBJ2-7; 10 bases are a match to TRBD1. CDR1 and CDR2 (germline): ENHRY, SYGVKD. The CDR3 extends over 15 amino acids. V lost 6 bases, J lost 5 bases, and 10 bases stayed unmatched. The CDR3 bases are TGTGCCATCAGGGAGGGACAGGGGTTTTCGGACGAGCAGTACTTC. Its protein product is CAIREGQGFSDEQYF.

The chain uses TRBV5-8 and TRBJ1-5, with D possibly TRBD1 on 5 matching bases. This CDR3 has 13 residues. The V and J ends lost 0 bases and 6 bases respectively, with 7 bases between them. Per germline, CDR1 SGHTS and CDR2 YDEGEE. CDR3 region: CASSLGQTQPQHF. CDR3 in DNA: TGTGCCAGCAGCTTGGGACAGACTCAGCCCCAGCATTTT.

Worth noting for this clone: The sample carries other DNA sequences with the same CDR3. The rearrangement joins TRBV5-1 to TRBJ1-6, with unresolved D. V lost 1 base, J lost 8 bases, and 13 bases lay in between. CDR3 size: 15 residues. Germline V lookup: CDR1 SGHRS, CDR2 YFSETQ. CDR3 loop: CASSLSGLADSPLHF. The DNA for the CDR3 is TGCGCCAGCAGCTTGTCTGGTCTGGCAGATTCACCCCTCCACTTT.

V gene TRBV6-4 combines with J gene TRBJ2-6, with 8 bases fitting TRBD1. After removal of 3 bases from V and 1 base from J, the junction contained 2 bases not matched to a gene. The germline CDR1 and CDR2 sequences are MRHNA and SNTAGT. CDR3 length: 16 residues. CDR3 in DNA: TGTGCCAGCAGTGAACAGGGGGGATCTGGGGCCAACGTCCTGACTTTC. The encoded protein is CASSEQGGSGANVLTF.

This chain connects TRBV7-6 to TRBJ2-1; 7 nucleotides align to TRBD2. Germline V gene data show CDR1 as SGHVS and CDR2 as FNYEAQ. Trimming took 5 bases from V and 8 from J; bases not matched to a gene: 12. The CDR3 is 15 residues long. The CDR3 reads CASSGTTSVDDEQFF. CDR3 sequence (DNA): TGTGCCAGCAGCGGGACTACGTCAGTGGATGATGAGCAGTTCTTC.